This T cell receptor beta chain is from a study of T cell responses to AZD1222 COVID-19 vaccine. Here immunoSEQ multiplex PCR was the method, and the copy in TCRdb shows in-frame clones only, minus some. The sample has some 190,000 clones, approximately 90% seen once. Study-level findings and limits: Seropositivity was recorded at baseline in only six AZD1222 recipients. Close to half of all spike-specific TCRs reportedly target regions of the variants that are unmutated. There were repertoire samples only from the period after the peak T cell response.

CDR1 is SGHTS and CDR2 is YDEGEE in the germline V gene. The CDR3 extends over 14 amino acids. V lost 4 bases and J 8 bases, leaving 18 bases between the germline ends. Worth noting for this clone: The target antigen is unknown.

The clonotype comes from an adult who received the AZD1222 COVID-19 vaccine. This sample comprised peripheral blood, obtained 28 days after the second AZD1222 dose. V usage is TRBV5-8 and J usage is TRBJ1-2; possible D gene TRBD1, 6 bases. The CDR3 here is CASSPGAGVRGYTF. The DNA for the CDR3 is TGTGCCAGCAGCCCAGGGGCAGGCGTACGGGGCTACACCTTC.